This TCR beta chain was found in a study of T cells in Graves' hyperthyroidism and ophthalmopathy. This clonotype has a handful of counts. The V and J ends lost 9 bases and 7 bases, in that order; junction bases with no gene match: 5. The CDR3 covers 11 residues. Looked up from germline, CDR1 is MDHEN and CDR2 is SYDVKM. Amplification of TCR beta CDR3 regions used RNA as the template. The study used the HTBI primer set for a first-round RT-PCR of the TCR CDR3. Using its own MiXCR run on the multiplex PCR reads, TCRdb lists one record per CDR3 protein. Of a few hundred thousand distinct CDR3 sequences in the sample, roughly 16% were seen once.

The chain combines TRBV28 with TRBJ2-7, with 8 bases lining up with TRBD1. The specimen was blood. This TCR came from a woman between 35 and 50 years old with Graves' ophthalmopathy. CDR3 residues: CASQGAREQYF. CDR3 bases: TGTGCCAGTCAGGGGGCGCGAGAGCAGTACTTC.